The rows below give T cell receptor beta chains drawn from one sample of a study of OX40 agonist ivuxolimab in advanced cancers. Method: immunoSEQ multiplex PCR; TCRdb's copy keeps in-frame clones and lacks some. The sample contains 65,000 to 95,000 clones, about 90% of which appear only once. This specimen consisted of CD4+ or CD8+ T cells sorted from blood, obtained in a trial of the OX40 agonist ivuxolimab. These receptors were obtained from an adult with an advanced solid tumor such as melanoma, head and neck, liver or kidney cancer. Each CDR3 is given with its conserved first and last residue. The order of the fields is CDR3 DNA, CDR3 protein, D gene, clone size, V gene, J gene. D genes are given only for firm matches. Not all rows give a size; the values are once, few, many and, for expanded clones, a class.

TGTGCCAGCAGTGTGGTCCTTGGCAATCAGCCCCAGCATTTT	CASSVVLGNQPQHF	NA	NA	TRBV6-1	TRBJ1-5
TGTGCCAGCAGTGGGTCAGGGGGCTGGGATGAAAAACTGTTTTTT	CASSGSGGWDEKLFF	TRBD1	NA	TRBV2	TRBJ1-4
TGTGCCAGCAGTGAAGGGTCTGATAAGCAGTACTTC	CASSEGSDKQYF	NA	NA	TRBV2	TRBJ2-7
TGTGCCAGCAGCGGGACAGCCCTGAGCTCTGGGGCCAACGTCCTGACTTTC	CASSGTALSSGANVLTF	TRBD1	NA	TRBV6-4	TRBJ2-6
TGCGCCAGCAGTGAGTCGATCGTTGCGGGGGGCACCGGGGAGCTGTTTTTT	CASSESIVAGGTGELFF	TRBD2	once	TRBV10-1	TRBJ2-2
TGTGCCAGCAGCTTAGTTGCAGGGCAAGGGACCCAGTACTTC	CASSLVAGQGTQYF	NA	NA	TRBV11-2	TRBJ2-5
TGTGCCAGCAGCTTGCGGACAGTGACTAACTATGGCTACACCTTC	CASSLRTVTNYGYTF	NA	NA	TRBV7-2	TRBJ1-2
TGTGCCAGCAGCCTGGGGTACCGGGGTGGCTACACCTTC	CASSLGYRGGYTF	NA	NA	TRBV28	TRBJ1-2
TGTGCCAGCAGCTTACGCAGGAATCAGCCCCAGCATTTT	CASSLRRNQPQHF	NA	NA	TRBV7-8	TRBJ1-5
TGTGCCAGCAGCGTAGCGGGGACTAGCGGGCATACGCAGTATTTT	CASSVAGTSGHTQYF	TRBD2	NA	TRBV9	TRBJ2-3
TGCGCCAGCAGCTTGGCCCTAGCGGGGGGGTCGTATGAGCAGTTCTTC	CASSLALAGGSYEQFF	TRBD2	once	TRBV5-1	TRBJ2-1
TGTGCCAGCAGCCGTGACAGACTGAAAACTTTCTTT	CASSRDRLKTFF	NA	NA	TRBV28	TRBJ1-1
TGTGCCAGCAGCCGCCAGGATGGGACCTCCTACGAGCAGTACTTC	CASSRQDGTSYEQYF	NA	few	TRBV7-2	TRBJ2-7
TGTGCCAGCAGCGTAGGGCGTCAAAGCGGGAGGGCCAATGAGCAGTTCTTC	CASSVGRQSGRANEQFF	TRBD2	once	TRBV9	TRBJ2-1
TGTGCCAGCTTGACCATATGGCAGGGGAACACTGAAGCTTTCTTT	CASLTIWQGNTEAFF	NA	NA	TRBV28	TRBJ1-1
TGTGCCAGCGGACTTGGACAGCCCACTGAAGCTTTCTTT	CASGLGQPTEAFF	NA	NA	TRBV28	TRBJ1-1
TGTGCCAGCAGTGGCCAGAACCACCAGCATTTT	CASSGQNHQHF	NA	few	TRBV2	TRBJ1-5
TGTGCCAGCAGTTACTCGATTTCCAGGTCCACCGAGACCCAGTACTTC	CASSYSISRSTETQYF	NA	few	TRBV6-6	TRBJ2-5
TGTGCCAGCAGCTTAATGGAACACCTGAACACCGGGGAGCTGTTTTTT	CASSLMEHLNTGELFF	NA	once	TRBV7-8	TRBJ2-2
TGTGCCAGCAGGGGGAGAGTAGGGTCCTACAATGAGCAGTTCTTC	CASRGRVGSYNEQFF	NA	NA	TRBV28	TRBJ2-1
TGTGCCAGCAGGGAGGACAGGGATCAGCCCCAGCATTTT	CASREDRDQPQHF	TRBD1	NA	TRBV6-1	TRBJ1-5
TGTGCCGCCCGGGACAGGGTTGGCAATGAGCAGTTCTTC	CAARDRVGNEQFF	TRBD1	NA	TRBV6-1	TRBJ2-1
TGTGCCACCACTAGCGGGAGCCAAGAGACCCAGTACTTC	CATTSGSQETQYF	TRBD2	NA	TRBV18	TRBJ2-5
TGTGCCAGCAGCTTAGCGGAGGTGAACACTGAAGCTTTCTTT	CASSLAEVNTEAFF	NA	NA	TRBV7-6	TRBJ1-1
TGCGCCAGCAGTGAGGGCGGGGTTCAAGAGACCCAGTACTTC	CASSEGGVQETQYF	NA	once	TRBV10-2	TRBJ2-5
TGCGCCAGCAGCCCGCTAAGTTTCCTCCTTCCTCCGGGACAGTTTAATTCACCCCTCCACTTT	CASSPLSFLLPPGQFNSPLHF	TRBD1	NA	TRBV4-1	TRBJ1-6
TGTGCCAGCAGTGTAAGACTAGGTTTGGGGACCCAGTACTTC	CASSVRLGLGTQYF	NA	NA	TRBV9	TRBJ2-5
TGCGCCAGCAGCCACGAGGAATGGTCAGGGGGCGAGCAGTACTTC	CASSHEEWSGGEQYF	TRBD1	NA	TRBV4-1	TRBJ2-7
TGTGCCAGCAGCTTGCTGACGAAGAGTCTGAACACTGAAGCTTTCTTT	CASSLLTKSLNTEAFF	NA	NA	TRBV7-9	TRBJ1-1
TGTGCCAGCAGCTTATCCGGGACGGCCTATGGCTACACCTTC	CASSLSGTAYGYTF	NA	NA	TRBV13	TRBJ1-2
TGCAGTGCACAAACCCAAGGAGGCTACACCTTC	CSAQTQGGYTF	NA	NA	TRBV20-1	TRBJ1-2